This T cell receptor beta chain is from a study of T-cell memory formation after mild COVID-19. MiXCR, run by TCRdb on the 5' RACE reads, gives a single entry per CDR3 protein. In the table there are roughly 110,000 distinct CDR3 sequences, approximately 15% of which are singletons. This clonotype was observed a few times. The sequenced material came from PBMCs or a T cell subset sorted from them (not recorded which). This receptor was obtained from a man in his late teens or twenties who had mild COVID-19 (a few samples of this study predate the infection). Cell type and time point are not known.

The CDR3 DNA is TGTGCCAGCAGTTTAGCGTCCGCAGGGGGGGTTGAAAAACTGTTTTTT. Encoded protein: CASSLASAGGVEKLFF. The gene calls are TRBV27 and TRBJ1-4, with TRBD1 matching 7 bases. The V segment lost 2 bases and the J segment 7 bases; nucleotides outside the gene matches: 10. The V gene's germline CDR1 is MNHEY and CDR2 SMNVEV (reference sequence). This CDR3 is 16 amino acids long.